This T cell receptor (beta chain) is from a study of blood T cells in healthy people across ages (dated by TCRdb to 2014 to 2015). Regarding the study in general: In model experiments, template switching captured about one uniquely barcoded TCR beta cDNA molecule for every two T cells. Using deep sequencing normalized with unique cDNA molecular identifiers, the study measured how TCR beta repertoire diversity changes with age. Four age groups were formed from the donors: young (average approximately 15 years), middle-aged (around 37), aged (62) and long-lived (82). To avoid experimental bias, donors of different ages were randomly spread across the sequencing lanes. The study analyzed two additional independent replicas of 1 million unique cDNA reads from the same blood draw for two donors, one aged 18 to 30 and one aged 80 or older. Study-wide conclusions, independent of this receptor: Compared with the aged group, more naive CD4+ T cells, fewer expanded clones and increased TCR diversity were shown by the long-lived group, suggesting age selection. Since profiling was done on bulk unsorted PBMCs, naive and antigen-experienced compartments could not be conclusively compared. There was a strong correlation between observed TCR beta diversity and the percentage of naive T cells measured by flow cytometry. Observed TCR beta diversity per million T cells fell roughly linearly with age, and a significant reduction was already apparent by age around 40. Because donor CMV infection status was unknown, age-related changes in expanded clonotypes were potentially confounded. Estimates of total diversity based on one million sequenced T cells were regarded as lower bounds and as underestimates.

Systemically healthy Caucasian individuals from Russia, 39 in total and aged about 6 to 90 years, were included as donors. Each donor gave approximately 9.4 milliliters of peripheral blood, drawn into EDTA-treated Vacutainer tubes. Ficoll-Paque density-gradient centrifugation was used to isolate PBMCs, with at least 7 million per sample. Trizol reagent was used to extract total RNA from the PBMCs, yielding at least 6 micrograms per sample. For every donor, an aliquot of PBMCs went through flow cytometry to measure the percentages of naive CD45RAhigh/CD27high T cells. Library generation was performed with 5' RACE. These reads were obtained on an Illumina HiSeq 2500. A second PCR of about 6 to 11 cycles was run with a J-beta primer mix and a sample-barcoded 5' primer. Each TCR beta cDNA molecule received a unique molecular identifier from a template-switch 5' adaptor carrying 12 random nucleotides. Each sample yielded at least 3 million CDR3-containing paired-end reads. The Mint cDNA synthesis kit, primed by a TRBC-specific oligonucleotide, was used to synthesize first-strand cDNA from all RNA. All cDNA was treated with uracil-DNA glycosylase and then went through a first 18-cycle PCR with the universal primers M1SS and BC2_uni_R. From the authors' description of their analysis: Normalization of each sample was performed by random selection of 1 million high-quality reads, each carrying a distinct molecular identifier. Reads with shared molecular identifiers were discarded instead of being binned into consensus sequences. MiTCR, run with a Q25 quality threshold and the strictest error-elimination algorithm, handled CDR3 identification, clonotype clustering and error correction. Lower-bound total TCR beta diversity was estimated with a nonparametric unseen species model using Euler transformation. TCRdb ran its own pipeline on the public reads, namely fastp trimming at Q25 and MiXCR clone calling, and kept in-frame beta chains. Every distinct CDR3 protein forms one entry, paired with its most common genes and DNA. TCRdb, not the authors, supplied the V and J calls. A total of around 1.1 million distinct CDR3 sequences appear in this sample, approximately 38% of them only once. The ten largest clones capture around 14% of the sample.

As concerns this clonotype: No antigen is known for it. Base quality data are lacking; no much larger clone is found one base away.

The CDR3 contains 14 residues, cysteine and phenylalanine counted. This entry keeps only the CDR3 DNA: 42 bases, framed from base 1. V is reduced by 3 bases and J by 1 base, leaving a spacing of 9 bases between them. The TCR was taken from a man aged 18 to 29 in good health. Material for sequencing was blood. The V and J genes are TRBV12-3 or TRBV12-4 and TRBJ1-1; confidence is insufficient to name the D gene. The CDR3 protein sequence reads: CASSFGSQNTEAFF. The base sequence is TGTGCCAGCAGTTTCGGCAGTCAGAACACTGAAGCTTTCTTT.